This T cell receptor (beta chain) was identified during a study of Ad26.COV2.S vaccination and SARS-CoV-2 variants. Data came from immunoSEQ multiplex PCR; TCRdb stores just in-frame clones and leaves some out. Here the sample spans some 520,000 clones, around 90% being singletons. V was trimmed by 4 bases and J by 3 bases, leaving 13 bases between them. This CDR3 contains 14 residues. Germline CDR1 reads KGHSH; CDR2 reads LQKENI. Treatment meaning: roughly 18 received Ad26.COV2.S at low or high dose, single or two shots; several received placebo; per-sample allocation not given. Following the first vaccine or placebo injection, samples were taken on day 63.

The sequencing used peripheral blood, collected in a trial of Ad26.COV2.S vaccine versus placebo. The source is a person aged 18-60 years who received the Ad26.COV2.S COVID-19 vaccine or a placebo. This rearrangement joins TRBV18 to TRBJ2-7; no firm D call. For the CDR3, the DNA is TGTGCCAGCTCACTGGAAGGTAGCCTCTACGAGCAGTACTTC. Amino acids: CASSLEGSLYEQYF.